This T cell receptor (beta chain) was found in a study of blood T cells in healthy people across ages. Primed by a sample-barcoded 5' primer and a J-beta primer mix, a second PCR proceeded for 7 to 11 cycles. TCRdb ran MiXCR on the 5' RACE reads and lists one entry per CDR3 protein. The table has about a million distinct CDR3 sequences, roughly 51% seen once. This CDR3 region has 16 residues. V usage is TRBV21-1 and J usage is TRBJ2-1; TRBD2, as called in the table, went unchecked against the DNA. TRBV21-1 is given as a pseudogene. This TCR was sampled from a woman aged 60-75 years in good health. Sample: blood. CDR3 coding DNA: TGTGCCAGCAGCAAAGCGCCGGGACTAGCGGGTAATGAGCAGTTCTTC. It codes for CASSKAPGLAGNEQFF.